These 14 T cell receptor beta chains came from one sample sequenced in a study of cytomegalovirus exposure and HLA in healthy donors. Researchers ran the PCR with 60 Vbeta and 13 Jbeta primers. Assay used: immunoSEQ multiplex PCR; TCRdb lists only in-frame clones, some missing. The sample gives approximately 150,000 clones, around 70% of which show up once; less than 2.5% is in the top ten. Specimen: PBMCs. The receptors were gathered from a middle-aged man in good health and CMV-seronegative.

This chain links TRBV10-1 with TRBJ1-1, with 7 positions matching TRBD1. Germline V gives CDR1 WNHNN, CDR2 SYGVQD (reference sequence). Trimming removed 6 bases from V and 6 bases from J; junction bases left unmatched: 7. The CDR3 is made up of 13 amino acids. CDR3 sequence (DNA): TGCGCCAGCAGCCCGACTACAGGGGCTGAAGCTTTCTTT. Protein sequence: CASSPTTGAEAFF.

CDR3 loop: CASSFKGGEGQPQHF. CDR3 nucleotides: TGTGCCAGCAGTTTTAAAGGGGGCGAGGGACAGCCCCAGCATTTT. The chain uses TRBV28 and TRBJ1-5, with 7 bases that match TRBD1. The CDR3 is 15 residues long. The junction had 9 bases not matched to a gene; V was cut back by 3 bases and J by 7 bases. In germline, CDR1 is MDHEN, CDR2 SYDVKM.

The V and J genes are TRBV9 and TRBJ2-6, with D possibly being TRBD2 (7 bases). V lost 1 base and J 0 bases, leaving 11 bases between the germline ends. Germline CDR1 reads SGDLS; CDR2 reads YYNGEE. The CDR3 is made up of 17 amino acids. The CDR3 loop reads CASSVRGAYSGANVLTF. Here the CDR3 DNA reads TGTGCCAGCAGCGTACGGGGGGCATACTCTGGGGCCAACGTCCTGACTTTC.

The chain joins TRBV27 to TRBJ2-1, with 10 bases identical to TRBD1. Trimming cost V 6 bases and J 4 bases; bases outside gene matches: 3. This CDR3 is 14 amino acids long. Germline V gives CDR1 MNHEY, CDR2 SMNVEV (reference sequence). CDR3 nucleotides: TGTGCCAGCAGGCCGGGACAGGGGTACAATGAGCAGTTCTTC. Its protein product is CASRPGQGYNEQFF.

This chain connects TRBV28 to TRBJ1-2; perhaps TRBD1 as D (5 bases). V was trimmed by 3 bases and J by 0 bases, leaving 17 bases between them. CDR3 length: 17 residues. In germline, CDR1 is MDHEN, CDR2 SYDVKM. The CDR3 sequence is CASSLWGRRPPNYGYTF. For the CDR3, the DNA is TGTGCCAGCAGTTTGTGGGGCAGGCGACCCCCTAACTATGGCTACACCTTC.

The chain is built from TRBV7-9 and TRBJ2-7; 8 positions match TRBD1. V was pared by 8 bases and J by 5 bases, with 2 bases of the junction left unmatched. Germline CDR1 is SEHNR and CDR2 is FQNEAQ (reference sequence). The CDR3 has 11 residues. The CDR3 sequence: CASRTGNEQYF. CDR3 DNA sequence: TGTGCCAGCCGGACAGGGAACGAGCAGTACTTC.

V gene TRBV6-1 combines with J gene TRBJ2-7; 8 nucleotides agree with TRBD2. This CDR3 spans 15 amino acids. The V gene end was trimmed by 2 bases and the J gene end by 6 bases; junction bases not matched to a gene: 9. The germline gives CDR1 MNHNS, CDR2 SASEGT. CDR3 amino acids: CASSEMGLESREQYF. The CDR3 DNA follows: TGTGCCAGCAGTGAAATGGGACTAGAGAGTCGCGAGCAGTACTTC.

The chain recombines TRBV5-1 with TRBJ2-5; D remains unclear. V gave up 4 bases and J gave up 5 bases, with 6 bases separating them. This CDR3 contains 11 residues. CDR1 and CDR2 from the germline V gene are SGHRS and YFSETQ. The CDR3 is CASSQSETQYF. The CDR3 DNA reads TGCGCCAGCAGCCAGTCGGAGACCCAGTACTTC.

This clone was seen once. The chain recombines TRBV6-1 with TRBJ1-5, with 8 bases fitting TRBD1. The V gene end was trimmed by 2 bases and the J gene end by 4 bases; junction bases not matched to a gene: 4. Germline CDR1 MNHNS, CDR2 SASEGT. The CDR3 runs to 15 residues. The CDR3 region is CASSELTGVNQPQHF. Here the CDR3 DNA reads TGTGCCAGCAGTGAACTGACAGGGGTAAATCAGCCCCAGCATTTT.

The J gene is TRBJ1-1, the V gene TRBV10-3, with D unresolved. Germline V gene sequence: CDR1 ENHRY, CDR2 SYGVKD. The CDR3 is 15 amino acids. Trimming left V 0 bases short and J 4 bases short, with 12 bases between. The CDR3 DNA reads as TGTGCCATCAGTGAGTCGAGGGCGCCCAGCACTGAAGCTTTCTTT. This translates into CAISESRAPSTEAFF.

This chain joins TRBV28 and TRBJ2-2; TRBD1 matches at 9 bases. CDR1 and CDR2 from the germline V gene are MDHEN and SYDVKM. Trimming cost V 4 bases and J 4 bases; bases outside gene matches: 10. The CDR3 has 17 residues. The CDR3 spells CASSWTGVSVGTGELFF. Written as DNA, the CDR3 is TGTGCCAGCAGTTGGACAGGGGTTTCTGTTGGCACCGGGGAGCTGTTTTTT. Complete variable domain (other parts from reference TRBV28 and TRBJ2-2): DVKVTQSSRYLVKRTGEKVFLECVQDMDHENMFWYRQDPGLGLRLIYFSYDVKMKEKGDIPEGYSVSREKKERFSLILESASTNQTSMYLCASSWTGVSVGTGELFFGEGSRLTVL.

This clone was seen once. This chain joins TRBV6-5 and TRBJ1-2; tentative D call: TRBD1 (6 bases). Germline V gives CDR1 MNHEY, CDR2 SVGAGI. This CDR3 is 15 amino acids long. The V gene lost 4 bases and the J gene lost 7 bases, with 19 bases spanning the gap. The CDR3 protein is CASSSPPTGSGGYTF. CDR3 nucleotide sequence: TGTGCCAGCAGTTCTCCCCCCACAGGGAGCGGTGGCTACACCTTC.

Regarding this clone: An end of the junction differs from the germline gene, which may be a read error. The V call is TRBV6-6, the J call TRBJ1-6; D is uncertain. Germline-derived CDR1 and CDR2 are MNHNY and SVGAGI (reference sequence). The CDR3 has 12 residues. In DNA form, the CDR3 reads TGTGCCAGCAGTTACCTTACATCACCCCTCAACTTT. It translates to CASSYLTSPLNF.

The CDR3 sequence is CASSKWGRETQYF. The CDR3 bases are TGTGCCAGCAGCAAGTGGGGGCGGGAGACCCAGTACTTC. The J gene is TRBJ2-5, the V gene TRBV9, with a tentative D call TRBD1 (6 bases). Germline assignment: CDR1 SGDLS and CDR2 YYNGEE. The V end was cut by 4 bases, the J end by 5 bases, with 12 bases between. This CDR3 contains 13 residues. Full variable domain (missing parts from reference TRBV9 and TRBJ2-5): DSGVTQTPKHLITATGQRVTLRCSPRSGDLSVYWYQQSLDQGLQFLIQYYNGEERAKGNILERFSAQQFPDLHSELNLSSLELGDSALYFCASSKWGRETQYFGPGTRLLVL.